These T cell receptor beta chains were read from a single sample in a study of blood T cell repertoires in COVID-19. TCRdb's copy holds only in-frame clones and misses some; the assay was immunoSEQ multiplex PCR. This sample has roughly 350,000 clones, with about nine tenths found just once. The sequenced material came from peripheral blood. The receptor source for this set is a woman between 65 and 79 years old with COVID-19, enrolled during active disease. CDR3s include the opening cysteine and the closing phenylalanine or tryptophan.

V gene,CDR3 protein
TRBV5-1,CASSLGDGQGSLRNEQFF
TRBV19,CASSETGIEQYF
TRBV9,CASSVDTEITGELFF
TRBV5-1,CASTPGGINTEAFF
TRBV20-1,CSASKDRDSEAFF
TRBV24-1,CATSDSGTGIETQYF
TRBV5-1,CASSLAVGAGGQGTGPGELFF
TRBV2,CASSGAPQGNYGYTF
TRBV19,CASTQDRGLWNEQFF
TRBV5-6,CASGITGYYNSPLHF
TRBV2,CASIGTGSSYEQYF
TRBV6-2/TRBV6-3,CASSYSTGVGNQPQHF
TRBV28,CASSLVSSGNTIYF
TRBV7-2,CASSLGTASDTQYF
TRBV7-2,CASRGQNQETQYF